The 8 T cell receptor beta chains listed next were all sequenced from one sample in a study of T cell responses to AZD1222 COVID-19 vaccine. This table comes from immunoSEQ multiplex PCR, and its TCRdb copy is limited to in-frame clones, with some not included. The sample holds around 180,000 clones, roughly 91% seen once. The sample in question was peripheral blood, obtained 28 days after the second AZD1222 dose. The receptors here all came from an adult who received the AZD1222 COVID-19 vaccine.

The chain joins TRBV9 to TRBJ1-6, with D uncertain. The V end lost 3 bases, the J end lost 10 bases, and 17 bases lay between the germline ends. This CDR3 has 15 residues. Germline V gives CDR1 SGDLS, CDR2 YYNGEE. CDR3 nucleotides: TGTGCCAGCAGCGGGGTAGAGGGCGCCGGATCACCCCTCCACTTT. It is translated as CASSGVEGAGSPLHF. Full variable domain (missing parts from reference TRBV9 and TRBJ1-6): DSGVTQTPKHLITATGQRVTLRCSPRSGDLSVYWYQQSLDQGLQFLIQYYNGEERAKGNILERFSAQQFPDLHSELNLSSLELGDSALYFCASSGVEGAGSPLHFGNGTRLTVT.

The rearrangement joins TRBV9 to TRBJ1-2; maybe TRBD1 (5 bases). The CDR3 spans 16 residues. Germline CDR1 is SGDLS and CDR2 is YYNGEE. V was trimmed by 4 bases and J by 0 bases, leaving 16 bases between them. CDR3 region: CASSLDRGGPNYGYTF. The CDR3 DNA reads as TGTGCCAGCAGCCTTGATCGGGGCGGCCCTAACTATGGCTACACCTTC.

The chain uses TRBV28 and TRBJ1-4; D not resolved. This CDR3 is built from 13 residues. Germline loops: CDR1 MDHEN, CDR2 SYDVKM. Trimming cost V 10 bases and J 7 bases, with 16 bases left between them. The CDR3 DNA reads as TGTGCCACCCAAACCCGTGGGCGTGAAAAACTGTTTTTT. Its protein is CATQTRGREKLFF.

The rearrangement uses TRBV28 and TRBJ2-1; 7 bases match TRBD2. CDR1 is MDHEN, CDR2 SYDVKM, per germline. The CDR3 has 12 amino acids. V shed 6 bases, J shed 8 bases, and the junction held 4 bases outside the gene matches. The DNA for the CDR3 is TGTGCCAGCAGCCTTCTAGCGGATGAGCAGTTCTTC. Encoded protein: CASSLLADEQFF.

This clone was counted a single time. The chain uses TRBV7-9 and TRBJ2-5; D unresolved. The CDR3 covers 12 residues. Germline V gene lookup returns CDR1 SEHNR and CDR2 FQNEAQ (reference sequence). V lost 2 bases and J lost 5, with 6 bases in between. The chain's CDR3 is CASSLRAETQYF. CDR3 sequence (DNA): TGTGCCAGCAGCTTAAGGGCGGAGACCCAGTACTTC.

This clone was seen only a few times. The CDR3 DNA sequence: TGTGCCAGTAGTTCGACTAGCTCCGAGCAGTACTTC. It is translated as CASSSTSSEQYF. The chain combines TRBV19 with TRBJ2-7; 7 nucleotides agree with TRBD2. Germline assignment: CDR1 LNHDA and CDR2 SQIVND (reference sequence). After removal of 5 bases from V and 6 bases from J, the junction contained 4 bases not matched to a gene. CDR3 size: 12 residues.

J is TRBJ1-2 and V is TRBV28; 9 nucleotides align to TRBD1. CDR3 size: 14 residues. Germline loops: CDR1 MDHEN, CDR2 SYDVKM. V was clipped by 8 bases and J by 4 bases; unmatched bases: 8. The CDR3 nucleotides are TGTGCCAGCCTTCCCCCGGGACAGGGCTATGGCTACACCTTC. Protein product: CASLPPGQGYGYTF.

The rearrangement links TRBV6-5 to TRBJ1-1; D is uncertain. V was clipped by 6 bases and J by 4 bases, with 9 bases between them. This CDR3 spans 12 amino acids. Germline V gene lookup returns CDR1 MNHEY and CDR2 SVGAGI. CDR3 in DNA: TGTGCCAGCAGGGCCTCGGGCACTGAAGCTTTCTTT. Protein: CASRASGTEAFF.